This T cell receptor beta chain was recovered during a study of human T cells and chemical hapten exposure (dated by TCRdb to the early 2020s). Background for the entire study: For sensitization, 2% DPC in acetone was applied to a 2 cm by 2 cm area of upper inner arm skin. Weekly therapeutic DPC doses were additionally applied to the scalp of patients throughout the roughly 25-week study period. Patch testing on the upper back used Finn chambers containing 0.01% DPC, with scoring done after 6 days according to International Contact Dermatitis Research Group standards. Alopecia areata with under or over 50% scalp involvement, alopecia totalis and alopecia universalis were represented in the patient cohort, which was mostly female. Libraries were pooled for sequencing, and variation in per-sample TCR yields was attributed mainly to small differences in library volumes within the pool. This study followed changes in the peripheral blood TCR repertoire in vivo during primary and secondary sensitization of alopecia patients to the hapten diphenylcyclopropenone (DPC). Blood was sampled from patients pre-sensitization (week 0) and at 2, 6 and about 24 weeks after DPC sensitization. Twenty-nine alopecia patients provided blood for TCR sequencing at one to four time points (pre-sensitization, 2, 6 and 24 weeks).

The library was produced with RACE. The sample was run on a NextSeq 500. During library preparation, unique molecular identifiers were attached to individual cDNA molecules so that TCRs could be counted in a quantitative, reproducible way. Both TCR alpha and TCR beta chains were sequenced from each blood RNA sample. As for the original processing: The median number of TCRs per sample was 85,000 to 100,000, ranging from roughly 20,000 to 690,600. The Decombinator software suite was used to annotate V, J and CDR3 in the TCR reads. For PS versus PT1 abundance plots, all samples were subsampled to the same number of TCRs (28,000). Expanded TCRs were defined as absent before sensitization and observed at least eight times at the 2-week time point. TCRdb reanalyzed the raw reads on its own, using fastp at Q25 for trimming and MiXCR for clone calling, and kept in-frame beta chains. Entries are consolidated by CDR3 protein sequence, retaining the most common genes and DNA. The V and J calls and clone size are TCRdb's, not the authors'. The sample records tens of thousands of distinct CDR3 sequences, around a tenth of which are singletons. The ten largest clones capture around 1.4% of the sample.

Per the publication, the time point label means: patch test 2, 6 weeks after DPC sensitization. What the treatment or condition label conveys for this sample: therapeutic diphenylcyclopropenone sensitization with weekly scalp DPC. At every patch-test visit, the blood draw took place before the patch test was put on. Patients were eligible if aged 18 to 70, diagnosed with alopecia and judged suitable for DPC therapy, and pregnant patients were excluded. Unfractionated whole blood was collected in Tempus Blood RNA tubes, and total RNA was extracted from that blood. This clonotype was observed a few times. This clone's antigen is unknown. The record has no base qualities; no much larger clone is one base away. Summary of the overall study and its limitations: DPC sensitization did not change the number of TCRs with a frequency above 1 in 1000, and there was no evidence of changes in global repertoire structure. All patients had alopecia, a presumed autoimmune disease, so their immune response might differ from that of healthy individuals. Significantly more large CDR3 similarity clusters were formed by expanded TCRs than by pre-sensitization or healthy control sets, consistent with antigen-driven responses. Repeated subsampling changed both the strength of the expansion versus patch-test correlation and the threshold at which the correlation became significant. The number of PT1 expanded TCRs positively correlated with patch test score, significant at thresholds 8, 16 and 32 but not 4.

CDR1 and CDR2 were assigned from the germline V gene as SGHVS and FNYEAQ. Trimming at the junction amounts to 5 bases on V and 0 bases on J, and the germline ends lie 16 bases apart. The CDR3 contains 16 residues, cysteine and phenylalanine counted. Solely the CDR3 DNA is kept, with 48 bases framed from the first base. The clonotype originates from a man aged 18 to 30 with alopecia areata. Some clones in this sample may be carry-over from other donors' samples. This sample comprised whole blood, obtained in connection with sensitization to the hapten diphenylcyclopropenone (DPC). The chain is assembled from TRBV7-6 and TRBJ1-1; TRBD1 could be the D gene, as 5 bases match. CDR3 reads: CASSPSIGDLNTEAFF. The DNA sequence is as follows: TGTGCCAGCAGCCCTAGCATCGGGGACTTGAACACTGAAGCTTTCTTT.